This T cell receptor (beta chain) was obtained from a study of CD8+CD57+ T cells in acquired aplastic anemia. The length of the CDR3 is 11 residues. V was pared by 6 bases and J by 5 bases, with 1 base of the junction left unmatched. CDR1 and CDR2 from the germline V gene are DFQATT and SNEGSKA (reference sequence). TCR beta VDJ and CDR3 were profiled, and genomic DNA was the template. Via MiXCR, TCRdb re-called the reads, giving one row per CDR3 protein. This table holds tens of thousands of distinct CDR3 sequences, less than 65% found once. Individuals selected for sequencing had exhibited CD8+CD57+ cell expansion on flow cytometry.

What was sequenced was sorted CD4+, CD8+, or CD8+CD57+ T cells (not recorded which) from PBMCs. The clonotype was recovered from a human donor with aplastic anemia. This chain links TRBV20-1 with TRBJ1-2; 9 nucleotides align to TRBD1. DNA for the CDR3: TGCAGTGCGGGGACAGGGTATGGCTACACCTTC. Translated, it gives CSAGTGYGYTF.